This T cell receptor beta chain was recorded in a study of technical replicates of blood from four donors. Germline-derived CDR1 and CDR2 are SEHNR and FQNEAQ (reference sequence). The CDR3 is 12 residues long. V was cut by 5 bases and J by 4 bases, with 8 bases left in between. Assay: immunoSEQ multiplex PCR; the TCRdb copy retains only in-frame clones and omits some. The sample contains 75,000 to 95,000 clones, around 94% of which appear only once. This sequence joins TRBV7-9 and TRBJ1-2, with D possibly matching TRBD1 (5 bases). The sequencing sample was made of T cells isolated from PBMCs. This receptor was taken from a human donor in good health. The CDR3 protein is CASSGGGYGYTF. CDR3 nucleotide sequence: TGTGCCAGCAGCGGGGGGGGCTATGGCTACACCTTC.